These 22 T cell receptor beta chains came from one sample sequenced in a study of T cells in Graves' hyperthyroidism and ophthalmopathy. The CDR3 regions of TCR beta were amplified from RNA transcripts. An initial round of RT-PCR targeting the TCR CDR3 relied on the HTBI primer set. TCRdb passed the multiplex PCR reads through MiXCR, listing each CDR3 protein once. This sample has under 350,000 distinct CDR3 sequences, with over 15% found just once. The sample taken for sequencing was blood. The source of these receptors is a woman aged 60 to 75 with Graves' ophthalmopathy.

This clonotype turned up a few times. The chain is built from TRBV4-3 and TRBJ1-1; weak D call: TRBD1 (5 bases). The CDR3 contains 15 residues. V lost 0 bases and J lost 6, with 14 bases in between. Germline V gives CDR1 LGHNA, CDR2 YSLEER. The CDR3 reads CASSQEGAGYPEAFF. The CDR3 bases are TGCGCCAGCAGCCAAGAAGGGGCAGGGTATCCTGAAGCTTTCTTT.

This clonotype was seen only once. This chain joins TRBV5-8 and TRBJ1-5; 9 nucleotides align to TRBD1. J lost 6 bases, V lost 4 bases, and 5 bases had no gene match. The CDR3 covers 14 residues. CDR1 is SGHTS and CDR2 is YDEGEE in the germline V gene. The CDR3 DNA is TGTGCCAGCAGCCCCGGGACAGGGTTTCAGCCCCAGCATTTT. This gives the protein CASSPGTGFQPQHF.

The rearrangement joins TRBV3-1 to TRBJ1-2; the match to TRBD1 covers 8 bases. CDR1 and CDR2 (germline): LGHDT, YNNKEL (reference sequence). V lost 1 base, J lost 2 bases, and 3 bases stayed unmatched. The CDR3 is 15 amino acids. This chain's CDR3 is CASSQGTGLNYGYTF. The CDR3 bases are TGTGCCAGCAGCCAAGGGACAGGGTTAAACTATGGCTACACCTTC.

This clonotype has ten or more counts. The chain recombines TRBV7-2 with TRBJ1-1; 7 bases are shared with TRBD1. The germline CDR1 and CDR2 sequences are SGHTA and FQGNSA. The CDR3 consists of 15 residues. With V trimmed by 5 bases and J by 4 bases, 10 bases remained unmatched. The chain's CDR3 is CASSQTSGGGTEAFF. The DNA of the CDR3 is TGTGCCAGCAGCCAAACGTCAGGGGGAGGCACTGAAGCTTTCTTT.

A few counts support this clonotype. This sequence joins TRBV11-2 and TRBJ1-6; D unresolved. The CDR3 loop spans 14 amino acids. V lost 6 bases, J lost 8 bases, and 14 bases lay in between. The V gene's germline CDR1 is SGHAT and CDR2 FQNNGV. As DNA, the CDR3 is TGTGCCAGCAGACTAGCGGCGAGTTATTCACCCCTCCACTTT. Translation gives CASRLAASYSPLHF.

This clonotype was observed many times. As DNA, the CDR3 is TGTGCCAGCAGCCACCCGCCAGGACACGAGCAGTACTTC. Protein: CASSHPPGHEQYF. The chain employs TRBV7-2 and TRBJ2-7; unclear D gene. Germline values: CDR1 SGHTA, CDR2 FQGNSA. The CDR3 loop spans 13 amino acids. The ends were cut back, 5 bases at V and 5 bases at J, with 13 bases in the middle.

This clonotype was picked up many times. The V call is TRBV7-2, the J call TRBJ2-7; TRBD2 agrees at 9 bases. This CDR3 is 18 amino acids long. Trimming cost V 8 bases and J 3 bases; bases outside gene matches: 20. CDR1 SGHTA and CDR2 FQGNSA come from the germline V gene. CDR3 nucleotide sequence: TGTGCCAGCTTAGTTGAAGGAAAGCTCGCGGGAGGGGTCTACGAGCAGTACTTC. Encoded protein: CASLVEGKLAGGVYEQYF.

This clonotype appeared many times. V and J are TRBV3-1 and TRBJ1-1; D is unclear. Trimming took 1 base from V and 4 from J, leaving 7 bases between them. This CDR3 is built from 13 residues. Germline V gene data show CDR1 as LGHDT and CDR2 as YNNKEL (reference sequence). CDR3 region: CASSQGGLTEAFF. As DNA, the CDR3 is TGTGCCAGCAGCCAAGGTGGACTCACTGAAGCTTTCTTT.

This clonotype was observed at least ten times. A much larger clone differs from this one at a single base, so this may be a read error. This chain connects TRBV6-1 to TRBJ1-2; TRBD1 aligns across 9 bases. Germline V gives CDR1 MNHNS, CDR2 SASEGT. This CDR3 is 13 amino acids long. V lost 5 bases, J lost 5 bases, and 3 bases stayed unmatched. This chain's CDR3 is CASSFDRGYGYTF. The CDR3 DNA sequence: TGTGCCAGCAGTTTCGACAGGGGGTATGGCTACACCTTC.

This clonotype showed up just once. V and J are TRBV6-4 and TRBJ2-6, with D perhaps being TRBD1 or TRBD2 (5 bases each). There are 16 residues in the CDR3. Germline values: CDR1 MRHNA, CDR2 SNTAGT. V lost 6 bases and J 4 bases, leaving 16 bases between the germline ends. CDR3 bases: TGTGCCAGCAGCGCCGAGGCAGGGACCGGGGCCAACGTCCTGACTTTC. It encodes CASSAEAGTGANVLTF.

This chain links TRBV7-3 with TRBJ2-7, with D possibly matching TRBD1 (6 bases). The V end lost 1 base, the J end lost 5 bases, and 12 bases lay between the germline ends. Germline-derived CDR1 and CDR2 are SGHTA and FQGTGA. This CDR3 is built from 14 residues. CDR3 region: CASSLSTGSHEQYF. Here the CDR3 DNA reads TGTGCCAGCAGCTTAAGTACAGGGTCCCACGAGCAGTACTTC.

This clonotype has a count of ten or more. The chain carries TRBV6-6 and TRBJ2-1, with D possibly called TRBD1 or TRBD2 (6 bases each). The CDR3 contains 21 residues. Trimming took 2 bases from V and 7 from J, leaving 33 bases between them. Germline V CDR1 and CDR2: MNHNY, SVGAGI (reference sequence). The CDR3 DNA sequence: TGTGCCAGCAGTTACAGGATCGGGCAGGGCAGGGGAGGACTTGGGGAAAATGAGCAGTTCTTC. Its translation: CASSYRIGQGRGGLGENEQFF.

This clonotype showed up just a few times. The chain has TRBV28 and TRBJ1-2; weak D call: TRBD1 (6 bases). The CDR3 consists of 14 residues. In germline, CDR1 is MDHEN, CDR2 SYDVKM. With 6 bases removed from V and 5 bases from J, the gap between germline ends came to 16 bases. The DNA of the CDR3 is TGTGCCAGCAGCACCCACAGGGTTGGTTATGGCTACACCTTC. Translation: CASSTHRVGYGYTF.

The chain joins TRBV19 to TRBJ2-7; 8 nucleotides line up with TRBD2. Per germline, CDR1 LNHDA and CDR2 SQIVND (reference sequence). The ends lost 6 bases at V and 2 bases at J; junction bases unmatched: 9. The CDR3 has 15 residues. CDR3 protein: CASSRVSGRAYEQYF. The DNA for the CDR3 is TGTGCCAGTAGCCGCGTTTCCGGGAGGGCCTACGAGCAGTACTTC.

This clonotype was seen many times. This chain uses TRBV11-2 with TRBJ2-7; weak D call: TRBD2 (6 bases). The CDR3 runs to 14 residues. CDR1 and CDR2 (germline): SGHAT, FQNNGV. The V and J ends lost 4 bases and 1 base respectively, with 11 bases between them. DNA for the CDR3: TGTGCCAGCAGCTGGGCCGCGGGGTCCTACGAGCAGTACTTC. Translated, it gives CASSWAAGSYEQYF.

This clonotype was observed many times. This chain uses TRBV6-1 with TRBJ2-1; possibly TRBD1 for D (6 bases). CDR1 is MNHNS, CDR2 SASEGT, per germline. The CDR3 length is 13 residues. V lost 6 bases, J lost 8 bases, and 14 bases lay in between. CDR3 protein: CASRETGVDEQFF. The CDR3 nucleotides read TGTGCCAGCAGGGAGACAGGCGTCGATGAGCAGTTCTTC.

This clonotype was seen repeatedly, ten times or more. The chain couples TRBV11-3 to TRBJ1-1; D gene unclear. Germline lookup yields CDR1 SGHNT and CDR2 YENEEA. The CDR3 sequence is 12 residues long. V was pared by 1 base and J by 9 bases, with 9 bases between. The CDR3 loop reads CASSLGPGKAFF. In nucleotides, the CDR3 is TGTGCCAGCAGCTTAGGTCCGGGGAAAGCTTTCTTT.

In its sample, this clonotype was seen a few times. For the CDR3, the DNA is TGCAGCGTTGAAGCGGTCGGCCGGGACAGCTATACCTATGGCTACACCTTC. As protein: CSVEAVGRDSYTYGYTF. V usage is TRBV29-1 and J usage is TRBJ1-2; 7 nucleotides line up with TRBD1. This CDR3 region has 17 residues. The germline gives CDR1 SQVTM, CDR2 ANQGSEA. The ends lost 1 base at V and 4 bases at J; junction bases unmatched: 15.

This clonotype was recorded many times. The rearrangement uses TRBV28 and TRBJ2-3, with 9 bases fitting TRBD1. Germline-derived CDR1 and CDR2 are MDHEN and SYDVKM. V was clipped by 5 bases and J by 6 bases; unmatched bases: 12. CDR3 length equals 16 residues. In DNA, the CDR3 is TGTGCCAGCAGTACGAACAGGGGGCGACTTTCCGATACGCAGTATTTT. This sequence encodes CASSTNRGRLSDTQYF. Full variable domain (rest looked up from reference TRBV28 and TRBJ2-3): DVKVTQSSRYLVKRTGEKVFLECVQDMDHENMFWYRQDPGLGLRLIYFSYDVKMKEKGDIPEGYSVSREKKERFSLILESASTNQTSMYLCASSTNRGRLSDTQYFGPGTRLTVL.

The chain's CDR3 is CASSPGQEHSYEQYF. Written as DNA, the CDR3 is TGTGCCAGCAGCCCCGGACAGGAGCATTCCTACGAGCAGTACTTC. This chain links TRBV7-9 with TRBJ2-7; 7 nucleotides match TRBD1. The CDR3 length is 15 residues. The V and J ends lost 5 bases and 1 base, in that order; junction bases with no gene match: 8. The germline gives CDR1 SEHNR, CDR2 FQNEAQ (reference sequence).

The chain combines TRBV6-2 or TRBV6-3 with TRBJ2-3; TRBD2 might be the D (5 bases). CDR3 length: 13 amino acids. Germline V CDR1 and CDR2: MNHEY, SVGEGT. The V and J ends lost 8 bases and 0 bases respectively, with 9 bases between them. The CDR3 loop is CASQLGSTDTQYF. DNA for the CDR3: TGTGCCAGCCAACTAGGGAGCACAGATACGCAGTATTTT.

This clonotype was detected many times. The V call is TRBV20-1, the J call TRBJ2-1; TRBD2 matches at 10 bases. Trimming cost V 3 bases and J 7 bases; bases outside gene matches: 12. The CDR3 covers 16 residues. Germline loops: CDR1 DFQATT, CDR2 SNEGSKA (reference sequence). The chain's CDR3 is CSASPLAGVPMNEQFF. The DNA of the CDR3 is TGCAGTGCTAGCCCCCTAGCGGGAGTCCCCATGAATGAGCAGTTCTTC.